The 3 T cell receptor beta chains listed next were all sequenced from one sample in a study of blood T cell repertoires in COVID-19. Sequencing was performed with immunoSEQ multiplex PCR; in TCRdb, only in-frame clones are kept and a portion is missing. The repertoire holds about 120,000 clones, with 75% to 85% as singletons. The specimen sequenced was peripheral blood. These receptors came from a human donor in a cohort sampled during active COVID-19.

The genes are TRBV3-1 (or the pseudogene TRBV3-2) and TRBJ1-6; unclear D gene. Germline lookup yields CDR1 LGHDT and CDR2 YNNKEL (reference sequence). V lost 5 bases to trimming and J lost 2 bases, with 7 bases between them. The CDR3 has 14 residues. CDR3 nucleotides: TGTGCCAGCAGCGACCGGGCCTATAATTCACCCCTCCACTTT. It specifies CASSDRAYNSPLHF.

The rearrangement links TRBV24-1 to TRBJ2-1; D may be TRBD2 (6 bases). Germline lookup yields CDR1 KGHDR and CDR2 SFDVKD. Trimming pared 4 bases from V and 7 bases from J, leaving 16 bases between. The CDR3 spans 15 residues. The CDR3: CATSDPSLARNEQFF. Here the CDR3 DNA reads TGTGCCACCAGTGACCCCAGTCTAGCGAGGAATGAGCAGTTCTTC.

As concerns this clone: With a far larger clone one base away, a read error is the likely cause. The chain uses TRBV5-6 and TRBJ1-1; 10 bases are a match to TRBD1. The junction had 1 base not matched to a gene; V was cut back by 4 bases and J by 1 base. Germline CDR1 and CDR2: SGHDT and YYEEEE. This CDR3 spans 14 amino acids. The CDR3 DNA reads TGTGCCAGCAGCAGGGACAGGGGGAACACTGAAGCTTTCTTT. The encoded protein is CASSRDRGNTEAFF.